Listed below are T cell receptor beta chains from one sample, sequenced in a study of T cells after yellow fever vaccination. Each CDR3 protein is one row after TCRdb ran MiXCR on the 5' RACE reads. The sample consists of about 330,000 distinct CDR3 sequences, around 8.1% of them appearing once. The sample consisted of PBMCs, taken roughly 46 days after the first yellow fever vaccination. The source is a man aged 18 to 30 who received the YFV17D yellow fever vaccine. CDR3s include the opening cysteine and the closing phenylalanine or tryptophan.

V gene: TRBV5-1; J gene: TRBJ2-2; CDR3 length: 16; CDR3 protein: CASSLELASNTGELFF
V gene: TRBV2; J gene: TRBJ2-2; CDR3 length: 13; CDR3 protein: CASRFQGDGELFF
V gene: TRBV7-9; J gene: TRBJ2-7; CDR3 length: 15; CDR3 protein: CASSSLDNFNYEQYF
V gene: TRBV20-1; J gene: TRBJ1-5; CDR3 length: 12; CDR3 protein: CSWGHLNQPQHF
V gene: TRBV7-2; J gene: TRBJ1-1; CDR3 length: 15; CDR3 protein: CASSLALGMNTEAFF
V gene: TRBV7-2; J gene: TRBJ2-1; CDR3 length: 15; CDR3 protein: CASSPKPSSYNEQFF
V gene: TRBV12-3/TRBV12-4; J gene: TRBJ2-5; CDR3 length: 16; CDR3 protein: CASRPTAEGSGETQYF
V gene: TRBV7-9; J gene: TRBJ1-2; CDR3 length: 15; CDR3 protein: CASTGVGGALRGYTF
V gene: TRBV4-3; J gene: TRBJ2-7; CDR3 length: 15; CDR3 protein: CASSQGPGPYYEQYF
V gene: TRBV2; J gene: TRBJ2-1; CDR3 length: 17; CDR3 protein: CARRVDRGTSGYNEQFF
V gene: TRBV5-6; J gene: TRBJ2-4; CDR3 length: 12; CDR3 protein: CASSLWGNIQYF
V gene: TRBV4-2; J gene: TRBJ1-3; CDR3 length: 16; CDR3 protein: CASSQEATGVRNTIYF
V gene: TRBV5-5; J gene: TRBJ2-5; CDR3 length: 14; CDR3 protein: CASSYNRGRETQYF
V gene: TRBV12-3/TRBV12-4; J gene: TRBJ2-3; CDR3 length: 16; CDR3 protein: CASAGLAGGSTDTQYF
V gene: TRBV7-9; J gene: TRBJ2-5; CDR3 length: 11; CDR3 protein: CASSPAVTQYF
V gene: TRBV6-4; J gene: TRBJ1-2; CDR3 length: 14; CDR3 protein: CASSDQGQGGGYTF
V gene: TRBV7-9; J gene: TRBJ2-1; CDR3 length: 15; CDR3 protein: CASSLERGLSGEQFF
V gene: TRBV5-1; J gene: TRBJ2-1; CDR3 length: 15; CDR3 protein: CASSTPGTGYNEQFF
V gene: TRBV5-5; J gene: TRBJ1-1; CDR3 length: 12; CDR3 protein: CASSGRGTEAFF
V gene: TRBV9; J gene: TRBJ2-3; CDR3 length: 17; CDR3 protein: CASSVVETRHAGDTQYF
V gene: TRBV6-1; J gene: TRBJ1-5; CDR3 length: 13; CDR3 protein: CASSGDRFQPQHF
V gene: TRBV6-6; J gene: TRBJ1-4; CDR3 length: 13; CDR3 protein: CASSSGILEKLFF
V gene: TRBV9; J gene: TRBJ2-7; CDR3 length: 14; CDR3 protein: CASSIRDRAYEQYF
V gene: TRBV4-3; J gene: TRBJ1-4; CDR3 length: 15; CDR3 protein: CASSQDMGTNEKLFF
V gene: TRBV4-3; J gene: TRBJ2-6; CDR3 length: 17; CDR3 protein: CASSQAARASGANVLTF
V gene: TRBV20-1; J gene: TRBJ1-1; CDR3 length: 14; CDR3 protein: CSARAGQRPTEAFF
V gene: TRBV7-2; J gene: TRBJ1-6; CDR3 length: 15; CDR3 protein: CASSLGDRPISPLHF
V gene: TRBV5-1; J gene: TRBJ2-6; CDR3 length: 15; CDR3 protein: CASSLRISGANVLTF
V gene: TRBV7-2; J gene: TRBJ2-6; CDR3 length: 16; CDR3 protein: CASSEQRIPGANVLTF
V gene: TRBV30; J gene: TRBJ2-3; CDR3 length: 13; CDR3 protein: CAWRVGGRDTQYF
V gene: TRBV12-3/TRBV12-4; J gene: TRBJ2-5; CDR3 length: 14; CDR3 protein: CASSFEGNQETQYF
V gene: TRBV7-2; J gene: TRBJ2-3; CDR3 length: 15; CDR3 protein: CASSLDWGRRYTQYF
V gene: TRBV12-3/TRBV12-4; J gene: TRBJ1-5; CDR3 length: 14; CDR3 protein: CASSRDRINQPQHF
V gene: TRBV18; J gene: TRBJ1-4; CDR3 length: 15; CDR3 protein: CASSPGGISYEKLFF
V gene: TRBV6-5; J gene: TRBJ2-1; CDR3 length: 16; CDR3 protein: CASSSHLAGVGNEQFF
V gene: TRBV5-1; J gene: TRBJ2-7; CDR3 length: 13; CDR3 protein: CSTRRERDHEQYF
V gene: TRBV5-1; J gene: TRBJ2-7; CDR3 length: 12; CDR3 protein: CAPRGGSYEQYF
V gene: TRBV5-1; J gene: TRBJ1-4; CDR3 length: 14; CDR3 protein: CASSLGATNEKLFF
V gene: TRBV20-1; J gene: TRBJ2-1; CDR3 length: 15; CDR3 protein: CSARDPRTITMEQFF
V gene: TRBV10-3; J gene: TRBJ2-3; CDR3 length: 13; CDR3 protein: CAISLGDTDTQYF
V gene: TRBV7-2; J gene: TRBJ2-1; CDR3 length: 17; CDR3 protein: CASSLGGSGGLYNEQFF
V gene: TRBV7-2; J gene: TRBJ2-6; CDR3 length: 15; CDR3 protein: CASSPRNSGANVLTF
V gene: TRBV29-1; J gene: TRBJ2-3; CDR3 length: 15; CDR3 protein: CSVYGTEPSTDTQYF
V gene: TRBV6-1; J gene: TRBJ2-5; CDR3 length: 14; CDR3 protein: CASRKDSLPGTQYF
V gene: TRBV7-9; J gene: TRBJ2-7; CDR3 length: 15; CDR3 protein: CASSLSIHSTYEQYF
V gene: TRBV15; J gene: TRBJ2-3; CDR3 length: 15; CDR3 protein: CATSRGTMSTDTQYF